These 27 T cell receptor beta chains were sequenced from one sample in a study of OX40 agonist ivuxolimab in advanced cancers. Profiled with immunoSEQ multiplex PCR; TCRdb holds only in-frame clones, not every one. In the table there are around 62,000 clones, over 75% of which are singletons. The sample in question was CD4+ or CD8+ T cells sorted from blood, obtained in a trial of the OX40 agonist ivuxolimab. The receptors were gathered from an adult with an advanced solid tumor such as melanoma, head and neck, liver or kidney cancer.

The count of this clone is one. The CDR3, as DNA: TGTGCCAGCAGTTTTAGTGCCTCTGGAACGCAGTATTTT. Translated, it gives CASSFSASGTQYF. V gene TRBV27 combines with J gene TRBJ2-3; no definite D call. CDR3 length: 13 amino acids. In germline, CDR1 is MNHEY, CDR2 SMNVEV (reference sequence). Deletions cut 3 bases from V and 9 bases from J, with 13 bases between.

The rearrangement uses TRBV9 and TRBJ1-5; 12 nucleotides agree with TRBD1. Germline V lookup: CDR1 SGDLS, CDR2 YYNGEE. The length of the CDR3 is 18 residues. Unmatched junction bases numbered 8, after V lost 3 bases and J lost 1 base. The chain's CDR3 is CASSAGTGGRGSNQPQHF. The CDR3, as DNA: TGTGCCAGCAGCGCCGGGACAGGGGGCAGGGGAAGCAATCAGCCCCAGCATTTT. The variable domain in full, completed from reference TRBV9 and TRBJ1-5, reads DSGVTQTPKHLITATGQRVTLRCSPRSGDLSVYWYQQSLDQGLQFLIQYYNGEERAKGNILERFSAQQFPDLHSELNLSSLELGDSALYFCASSAGTGGRGSNQPQHFGDGTRLSIL.

On this clone itself: As the CDR3 is not closed by the conserved phenylalanine or tryptophan, this likely results from a read error. It is unclear where the CDR3 begins or ends on the DNA, so no DNA is shown, and the CDR3 is as TCRdb lists it. V usage is TRBV5-6 and J usage is TRBJ1-2; the D call of TRBD1 is as the table states it, not checked on the DNA. The CDR3 contains 13 residues when both ends are counted. Germline V gene data show CDR1 as SGHDT and CDR2 as YYEEEE. This CDR3 reads CASSLRTGGAATV.

This rearrangement joins TRBV28 to TRBJ1-2; no definite D call. The length of the CDR3 is 15 residues. Trimming left V 5 bases short and J 4 bases short, with 17 bases between. The germline V gene encodes CDR1 MDHEN and CDR2 SYDVKM. CDR3 protein: CASSPLATGTYGYTF. The CDR3 DNA reads as TGTGCCAGCAGTCCCCTCGCGACCGGTACCTATGGCTACACCTTC.

This clone appeared a single time. V usage is TRBV9 and J usage is TRBJ2-7; either TRBD1 or TRBD2 may supply D (5 bases each). CDR3 size: 14 residues. V lost 2 bases, J lost 0 bases, and 9 bases lay in between. Germline lookup yields CDR1 SGDLS and CDR2 YYNGEE. CDR3 loop: CASSVAGTSYEQYF. CDR3 nucleotides: TGTGCCAGCAGCGTTGCCGGGACCTCCTACGAGCAGTACTTC.

The chain couples TRBV5-4 to TRBJ2-5; TRBD2 matches at 12 bases. The CDR3 has 15 amino acids. After removal of 3 bases from V and 4 bases from J, the junction contained 4 bases not matched to a gene. Germline-derived CDR1 and CDR2 are SGHNT and YYREEE (reference sequence). DNA for the CDR3: TGTGCCAGCAGCTCGCCGGGACTAGCGGGAGAGACCCAGTACTTC. Protein sequence: CASSSPGLAGETQYF. Full variable domain (outside the CDR3, taken from reference TRBV5-4 and TRBJ2-5): ETGVTQSPTHLIKTRGQQVTLRCSSQSGHNTVSWYQQALGQGPQFIFQYYREEENGRGNFPPRFSGLQFPNYSSELNVNALELDDSALYLCASSSPGLAGETQYFGPGTRLLVL.

CDR3 sequence (DNA): TGTGCCAGCAGCTTGCACGGGGGGGCTGGAGGCATTCAGTACTTC. The encoded protein is CASSLHGGAGGIQYF. The rearrangement uses TRBV5-4 and TRBJ2-4; 8 nucleotides match TRBD2. CDR3 size: 15 residues. Germline CDR1 is SGHNT and CDR2 is YYREEE (reference sequence). Unmatched junction bases numbered 9, after V lost 1 base and J lost 9 bases.

The chain links TRBV6-5 to TRBJ2-7; the D gene is possibly TRBD2 (6 bases). Per the germline V gene, CDR1 is MNHEY and CDR2 is SVGAGI. V was cut by 7 bases and J by 4 bases, with 14 bases left in between. This CDR3 spans 13 amino acids. The CDR3 protein is CASTVAGGYEQYF. The CDR3 region has the DNA TGTGCCAGCACAGTGGCCGGGGGTTACGAGCAGTACTTC.

The gene calls are TRBV2 and TRBJ1-2, with a weak D call TRBD1 (5 bases). V was shortened by 2 bases and J by 3 bases, with 13 bases between the two germline ends. The CDR3 totals 15 residues. Germline assignment: CDR1 SNHLY and CDR2 FYNNEI. For the CDR3, the DNA is TGTGCCAGCAGTGAACGGGCCAGGGCTGACTATGGCTACACCTTC. This gives the protein CASSERARADYGYTF.

The CDR3 bases are TGTGCCAGCAGTCCAGCGGGAGGAGCTGCAGATACGCAGTATTTT. Translating it yields CASSPAGGAADTQYF. V and J are TRBV28 and TRBJ2-3; the match to TRBD2 covers 9 bases. Germline V gene lookup returns CDR1 MDHEN and CDR2 SYDVKM. V lost 5 bases and J lost 4; bases outside the gene matches: 7. There are 15 residues in the CDR3.

This rearrangement joins TRBV6-5 to TRBJ2-3; weak D call: TRBD1 (6 bases). Germline-derived CDR1 and CDR2 are MNHEY and SVGAGI. V was trimmed by 6 bases and J by 0 bases, leaving 13 bases between them. This CDR3 is built from 15 residues. DNA of the CDR3: TGTGCCAGCAGCCGTACAGGGAAAAGCACAGATACGCAGTATTTT. Translating it yields CASSRTGKSTDTQYF.

J is TRBJ2-7 and V is TRBV11-3, with D tentatively TRBD1 or TRBD2 (7 bases each). The CDR3 extends over 16 amino acids. The germline CDR1 and CDR2 sequences are SGHNT and YENEEA. Trimming shortened V by 4 bases and J by 4 bases, and 20 bases separated the two germline ends. The CDR3 bases are TGTGCCAGCAGCTCCCTAAACGCAGGGGGACTATACGAGCAGTACTTC. Translating gives CASSSLNAGGLYEQYF.

This clone was seen only once. CDR3 protein: CASSPLGGIYNEQFF. The CDR3 DNA reads TGTGCCAGCAGCCCCCTGGGAGGGATCTACAATGAGCAGTTCTTC. V gene TRBV11-3 combines with J gene TRBJ2-1, with 7 bases lining up with TRBD2. In germline, CDR1 is SGHNT, CDR2 YENEEA. V shed 5 bases, J shed 3 bases, and the junction held 7 bases outside the gene matches. The CDR3 totals 15 residues. The full variable domain, rest sourced from reference TRBV11-3 and TRBJ2-1, is EAGVVQSPRYKIIEKKQPVAFWCNPISGHNTLYWYLQNLGQGPELLIRYENEEAVDDSQLPKDRFSAERLKGVDSTLKIQPAELGDSAVYLCASSPLGGIYNEQFFGPGTRLTVL.

V is TRBV4-1 and J is TRBJ1-5; D unresolved. Trimming cost V 2 bases and J 7 bases, with 12 bases left between them. Germline values: CDR1 MGHRA, CDR2 YSYEKL. CDR3 length: 14 amino acids. CDR3 bases: TGCGCCAGCAGCCAAAATGCAGGAAGCCAGCCCCAGCATTTT. It encodes CASSQNAGSQPQHF.

The CDR3 DNA is TGTGCCAGCAGTTGGACAGGGAGGGTTCAGCCCCAGCATTTT. It yields the protein CASSWTGRVQPQHF. The rearrangement joins TRBV28 to TRBJ1-5, with 8 positions matching TRBD1. The junction had 5 bases not matched to a gene; V was cut back by 4 bases and J by 6 bases. Germline V gives CDR1 MDHEN, CDR2 SYDVKM. This CDR3 contains 14 residues.

The CDR3: CASSLAVDRGPTGELFF. The CDR3 nucleotides read TGCGCCAGCAGCTTGGCGGTTGACAGGGGACCCACCGGGGAGCTGTTTTTT. The chain employs TRBV5-1 and TRBJ2-2, with 8 nucleotides matching TRBD1. V was clipped by 0 bases and J by 4 bases; unmatched bases: 8. The CDR3 has 17 residues. Looked up from germline, CDR1 is SGHRS and CDR2 is YFSETQ.

This clone was seen only once. J is TRBJ2-1 and V is TRBV12-5; 7 positions agree with TRBD1. Germline lookup yields CDR1 LGHNT and CDR2 FRNRAP. This CDR3 has 17 residues. The V and J ends lost 0 bases and 6 bases, in that order; junction bases with no gene match: 11. Here the CDR3 reads CASGLVKGAGAGNEQFF. The CDR3, as DNA: TGTGCTAGTGGTTTGGTAAAGGGGGCAGGGGCGGGCAATGAGCAGTTCTTC.

This clone was counted a single time. This chain joins TRBV6-5 and TRBJ2-2, with 10 bases that match TRBD1. CDR3 length: 15 amino acids. J was trimmed by 6 bases and V by 6 bases; bases with no gene match: 7. The germline CDR1 and CDR2 sequences are MNHEY and SVGAGI. CDR3 bases: TGTGCCAGCAGACCACCCGGGACAGGGGCCGGGGAGCTGTTTTTT. Its translation: CASRPPGTGAGELFF.

The table lists this clone with a few counts. One end of the junction fails to match germline, which may point to a read error. The rearrangement links TRBV18 to TRBJ2-7, with 9 bases lining up with TRBD1. The CDR3 contains 15 residues. Germline V gene lookup returns CDR1 KGHSH and CDR2 LQKENI. CDR3 sequence (DNA): TGTGCCAGCTCACCTTCAGGGACAGGGAGTTACGGGCAGTACTTC. It codes for CASSPSGTGSYGQYF.

The chain joins TRBV7-9 to TRBJ1-3, with 8 bases matching TRBD1. Losses at the gene ends were 3 bases for V and 0 bases for J; bases not matched to a gene: 7. The CDR3 extends over 17 amino acids. Germline lookup yields CDR1 SEHNR and CDR2 FQNEAQ (reference sequence). CDR3 sequence reads: CASSFLTGVSSGNTIYF. Written as DNA, the CDR3 is TGTGCCAGCAGCTTCCTGACAGGGGTCTCCTCTGGAAACACCATATATTTT.

This clone was detected once. The chain uses TRBV6-1 and TRBJ1-2, with 7 bases that match TRBD1. With V trimmed by 3 bases and J by 0 bases, 7 bases remained unmatched. Germline CDR1 reads MNHNS; CDR2 reads SASEGT. CDR3 length equals 16 residues. CDR3 residues: CASSELRGQANYGYTF. Written as DNA, the CDR3 is TGTGCCAGCAGTGAGTTGAGGGGGCAAGCTAACTATGGCTACACCTTC.

This CDR3 is CASSRPGQPYEQYV. The CDR3 DNA is TGTGCTAGCAGCCGCCCGGGACAACCCTACGAGCAGTACGTC. The V and J genes are TRBV7-7 and TRBJ2-7; the D gene is possibly TRBD1 (6 bases). From germline, CDR1 is SSHAT and CDR2 FNYEAQ (reference sequence). This CDR3 spans 14 amino acids.

The V and J genes are TRBV6-6 and TRBJ2-3; tentative D call: TRBD2 (5 bases). The CDR3 runs 16 residues. The V gene lost 2 bases and the J gene lost 4 bases, with 16 bases spanning the gap. Germline V CDR1 and CDR2: MNHNY, SVGAGI (reference sequence). CDR3 nucleotide sequence: TGTGCCAGCAGTTACGGGCTAGCTGACGGGGCAGATACGCAGTATTTT. It codes for CASSYGLADGADTQYF.

V and J are TRBV6-6 and TRBJ1-5, with D perhaps TRBD1 (6 bases). Trimming left V 5 bases short and J 5 bases short, with 16 bases between. Per the germline V gene, CDR1 is MNHNY and CDR2 is SVGAGI (reference sequence). The CDR3 loop spans 15 amino acids. The CDR3 reads CASSTGTDRHQPQHF. For the CDR3, the DNA is TGTGCCAGCAGTACCGGGACGGACAGACATCAGCCCCAGCATTTT.

On this clone itself: A junction boundary mismatches the germline segment, possibly from a read error. The chain recombines TRBV19 with TRBJ1-2, with D uncertain. CDR1 and CDR2 (germline): LNHDA, SQIVND (reference sequence). The CDR3 totals 16 residues. CDR3 amino acids: CASSLLQSQRVAALSF. The CDR3, as DNA: TGTGCCAGTAGTCTTCTCCAGTCCCAGCGGGTCGCCGCCTTATCCTTC.

This chain joins TRBV18 and TRBJ1-1; D gene unclear. Germline V gives CDR1 KGHSH, CDR2 LQKENI. There are 16 residues in the CDR3. V was cut by 4 bases and J by 2 bases, with 17 bases left in between. The CDR3 here is CASSRDPPSTNTEAFF. Here the CDR3 DNA reads TGTGCCAGCTCACGTGATCCCCCTAGCACAAACACTGAAGCTTTCTTT.

This clone was observed a handful of times. V is TRBV7-2 and J is TRBJ1-5; TRBD1 aligns across 9 bases. This CDR3 comprises 14 residues. CDR1 and CDR2 (germline): SGHTA, FQGNSA. Trimming at V came to 5 bases and at J to 5 bases, leaving 4 bases not matched to a gene. CDR3 amino acids: CASSKQGAYQPQHF. Written as DNA, the CDR3 is TGTGCCAGCAGCAAACAGGGGGCGTATCAGCCCCAGCATTTT.